The 26 T cell receptor beta chains below were found in one sample sequenced in a study of T cell changes during pregnancy in multiple sclerosis. Sequencing used immunoSEQ multiplex PCR; TCRdb keeps in-frame clones, though not all of them. The sample lists around 99,000 clones, approximately 90% occurring once. Material: peripheral blood, obtained in the third trimester of pregnancy. The receptors were sampled from a female donor in good health, enrolled as a control in a pregnancy study.

The CDR3 is CASSYDGGAQVYEQYF. The CDR3, as DNA: TGTGCCAGCAGTTATGACGGGGGGGCGCAGGTGTACGAGCAGTACTTC. The chain has TRBV27 and TRBJ2-7; the match to TRBD2 covers 8 bases. The J segment lost 4 bases and the V segment lost 4 bases, leaving 12 bases of the junction unmatched. There are 16 residues in the CDR3. Germline CDR1 reads MNHEY; CDR2 reads SMNVEV (reference sequence).

The rearrangement links TRBV7-9 to TRBJ1-1, with 10 positions matching TRBD1. Germline loops: CDR1 SEHNR, CDR2 FQNEAQ (reference sequence). J gave up 4 bases and V 4 bases, and 6 bases lay outside the gene matches. The CDR3 loop spans 15 amino acids. As DNA, the CDR3 is TGTGCCAGCAGCTCGCCCGGGACAGGGGCCACTGAAGCTTTCTTT. Its protein product is CASSSPGTGATEAFF.

J is TRBJ2-1 and V is TRBV5-8; 10 positions match TRBD2. Germline-derived CDR1 and CDR2 are SGHTS and YDEGEE. The CDR3 contains 15 residues. Trimming took 2 bases from V and 3 from J; bases not matched to a gene: 2. CDR3 residues: CASSLLAGGYNEQFF. The DNA for the CDR3 is TGTGCCAGCAGCTTATTAGCGGGGGGCTACAATGAGCAGTTCTTC.

This chain connects TRBV9 to TRBJ2-7, with D maybe TRBD2 (7 bases). Germline assignment: CDR1 SGDLS and CDR2 YYNGEE. V lost 4 bases to trimming and J lost 0 bases, with 14 bases between them. CDR3 length: 15 residues. CDR3 sequence (DNA): TGTGCCAGCAGCTCTGGGGGGGGGCACTCCTACGAGCAGTACTTC. As protein: CASSSGGGHSYEQYF. Combining the CDR3 with reference TRBV9 and TRBJ2-7 gives the whole variable domain DSGVTQTPKHLITATGQRVTLRCSPRSGDLSVYWYQQSLDQGLQFLIQYYNGEERAKGNILERFSAQQFPDLHSELNLSSLELGDSALYFCASSSGGGHSYEQYFGPGTRLTVT.

The genes are TRBV7-3 and TRBJ2-3; D uncertain. Trimming stripped 7 bases from V and 1 base from J, with 15 bases between. The germline gives CDR1 SGHTA, CDR2 FQGTGA. The CDR3 is 15 amino acids. This CDR3 is CASKSRPLGTDTQYF. In DNA, the CDR3 is TGTGCCAGCAAGTCGAGGCCCTTGGGCACAGATACGCAGTATTTT.

The chain combines TRBV19 with TRBJ1-1; D is undetermined. V was cut by 6 bases and J by 1 base, with 12 bases left in between. Per germline, CDR1 LNHDA and CDR2 SQIVND (reference sequence). The CDR3 consists of 14 residues. CDR3 DNA sequence: TGTGCCAGTAGCGACTACCATCAGAACACTGAAGCTTTCTTT. Its translation: CASSDYHQNTEAFF.

This chain connects TRBV5-4 to TRBJ2-5; D ambiguous. The CDR3 is 13 amino acids. Germline CDR1 SGHNT, CDR2 YYREEE (reference sequence). V was clipped by 1 base and J by 5 bases, with 9 bases between them. For the CDR3, the DNA is TGTGCCAGCAGCTTGAATGGCAAGGAGACCCAGTACTTC. The encoded protein is CASSLNGKETQYF.

The rearrangement links TRBV6-1 to TRBJ2-5; D may be TRBD1 (6 bases). The CDR3 loop spans 13 amino acids. Per the germline V gene, CDR1 is MNHNS and CDR2 is SASEGT. V shed 4 bases and J shed 2 bases, with 8 bases lying between them. The CDR3 loop is CASSAGQQETQYF. The DNA for the CDR3 is TGTGCCAGCAGTGCAGGACAGCAAGAGACCCAGTACTTC.

The CDR3 DNA is TGCGCCAGCAGCCAAGTCGCGGGGTCCTACAATGAGCAGTTCTTC. Its protein product is CASSQVAGSYNEQFF. The chain combines TRBV4-3 with TRBJ2-1; TRBD2 might be the D (6 bases). V lost 1 base, J lost 1 base, and 8 bases lay in between. Per germline, CDR1 LGHNA and CDR2 YSLEER. The CDR3 has 15 amino acids.

The chain combines TRBV5-6 with TRBJ2-3; D perhaps matches TRBD2 (6 bases). The CDR3 sequence is 16 residues long. V lost 0 bases and J lost 2, with 13 bases in between. Germline-derived CDR1 and CDR2 are SGHDT and YYEEEE. The CDR3 DNA is TGTGCCAGCAGCTTGGTACGGACTACCACCACAGATACGCAGTATTTT. Protein product: CASSLVRTTTTDTQYF.

The J gene is TRBJ2-7, the V gene TRBV5-1; TRBD2 matches at 7 bases. Looked up from germline, CDR1 is SGHRS and CDR2 is YFSETQ. V shed 0 bases, J shed 5 bases, and the junction held 8 bases outside the gene matches. The CDR3 has 15 amino acids. In DNA, the CDR3 is TGCGCCAGCAGCTTGGGATTGGGAGGGCCCCACGAGCAGTACTTC. Encoded protein: CASSLGLGGPHEQYF. Filled out from reference TRBV5-1 and TRBJ2-7, the complete variable domain reads KAGVTQTPRYLIKTRGQQVTLSCSPISGHRSVSWYQQTPGQGLQFLFEYFSETQRNKGNFPGRFSGRQFSNSRSEMNVSTLELGDSALYLCASSLGLGGPHEQYFGPGTRLTVT.

V gene TRBV11-2 combines with J gene TRBJ2-5, with D unresolved. The CDR3 covers 13 residues. The V gene lost 5 bases and the J gene lost 3 bases, with 10 bases spanning the gap. From germline, CDR1 is SGHAT and CDR2 FQNNGV. The DNA for the CDR3 is TGTGCCAGCAGCCCAGGCCCAGAAGAGACCCAGTACTTC. Amino acids: CASSPGPEETQYF.

The chain recombines TRBV29-1 with TRBJ2-7; a possible D gene is TRBD2 (7 bases). There are 15 residues in the CDR3. The V and J ends lost 4 bases and 0 bases respectively, with 16 bases between them. Germline V CDR1 and CDR2: SQVTM, ANQGSEA. DNA for the CDR3: TGCAGCGTTGTCTTAACAGGGAGGGGCTCCTACGAGCAGTACTTC. The encoded protein is CSVVLTGRGSYEQYF.

CDR3 amino acids: CASSTGQGSYNSPLHF. CDR3 sequence (DNA): TGTGCCAGCAGCACGGGACAGGGCTCCTATAATTCACCCCTCCACTTT. This sequence joins TRBV7-8 and TRBJ1-6, with TRBD1 matching 9 bases. The CDR3 has 16 residues. Germline trimming cut 5 bases from V and 0 bases from J; bases unmatched to any gene: 2. CDR1 SGHVS and CDR2 FQNEAQ come from the germline V gene. Variable domain in full (rest from reference TRBV7-8 and TRBJ1-6): GAGVSQSPRYKVAKRGQDVALRCDPISGHVSLFWYQQALGQGPEFLTYFQNEAQLDKSGLPSDRFFAERPEGSVSTLKIQRTQQEDSAVYLCASSTGQGSYNSPLHFGNGTRLTVT.

This clone was observed a single time. The chain recombines TRBV9 with TRBJ2-3, with D tentatively TRBD2 (5 bases). Germline assignment: CDR1 SGDLS and CDR2 YYNGEE. Trimming took 2 bases from V and 5 from J, leaving 21 bases between them. The CDR3 has 17 residues. In DNA form, the CDR3 reads TGTGCCAGCAGCGTCGGCTATGTGGGCGCCGAGGGAGATACGCAGTATTTT. It codes for CASSVGYVGAEGDTQYF.

The chain uses TRBV9 and TRBJ2-2; 7 bases agree with TRBD1. The CDR3 runs 15 residues. The junction had 5 bases not matched to a gene; V was cut back by 0 bases and J by 6 bases. CDR1 and CDR2 from the germline V gene are SGDLS and YYNGEE. The CDR3 bases are TGTGCCAGCAGCGTAGCTAAGGGGGCGGCCGGGGAGCTGTTTTTT. Protein: CASSVAKGAAGELFF.

J is TRBJ1-2 and V is TRBV11-3; 12 bases line up with TRBD1. After removal of 2 bases from V and 4 bases from J, the junction contained 8 bases not matched to a gene. The CDR3 is 17 residues long. Germline V gene data show CDR1 as SGHNT and CDR2 as YENEEA. The DNA for the CDR3 is TGTGCCAGCAGCTTATCCGGGACAGGGGGCTCCATCTATGGCTACACCTTC. Protein product: CASSLSGTGGSIYGYTF.

Turning to this clone: Germline and junction disagree at one end, which may indicate a read error. This chain uses TRBV4-1 with TRBJ1-5; D possibly corresponds to TRBD1 (6 bases). The CDR3 runs to 17 residues. Germline V gives CDR1 MGHRA, CDR2 YSYEKL. This chain's CDR3 is CASSQETTGVSNQPQHF. DNA for the CDR3: TGCGCCAGCAGTCAAGAGACGACAGGAGTTAGCAATCAGCCCCAGCATTTT.

CDR3 bases: TGTGCCAGCAGTTTCAAGCGGGGCGGCACAGATACGCAGTATTTT. Its protein is CASSFKRGGTDTQYF. The chain carries TRBV6-5 and TRBJ2-3, with 7 bases identical to TRBD2. The germline V gene encodes CDR1 MNHEY and CDR2 SVGAGI. V lost 4 bases, J lost 1 base, and 5 bases stayed unmatched. This CDR3 has 15 residues.

The chain employs TRBV29-1 and TRBJ1-2; weak D call: TRBD1 (5 bases). Per the germline V gene, CDR1 is SQVTM and CDR2 is ANQGSEA. This CDR3 region has 11 residues. V gave up 4 bases and J gave up 8 bases, with 11 bases separating them. The CDR3 region has the DNA TGCAGCGTTGGCAGGGAAGGGGGCTACACCTTC. This gives the protein CSVGREGGYTF.

J is TRBJ1-2 and V is TRBV5-4; possible D gene TRBD1, 6 bases. CDR1 and CDR2 from the germline V gene are SGHNT and YYREEE (reference sequence). This CDR3 has 13 residues. V was clipped by 7 bases and J by 5 bases, with 15 bases between them. CDR3 nucleotide sequence: TGTGCCAGCGCCCAGGGGACGACATATGGCTACACCTTC. Translation: CASAQGTTYGYTF.

The chain links TRBV27 to TRBJ2-1; the match to TRBD2 covers 7 bases. Germline loops: CDR1 MNHEY, CDR2 SMNVEV (reference sequence). With 2 bases clipped from V and 8 bases from J, the junction kept 9 bases outside the gene matches. The CDR3 runs 15 residues. The DNA for the CDR3 is TGTGCCAGCAGTTTAAGGAGACTAGCTAGGGATGAGCAGTTCTTC. Translated, it gives CASSLRRLARDEQFF.

The rearrangement links TRBV7-2 to TRBJ2-2; D is ambiguous. The germline V gene has CDR1 SGHTA and CDR2 FQGNSA. Trimming shortened V by 1 base and J by 0 bases, and 9 bases separated the two germline ends. This CDR3 contains 16 residues. CDR3 residues: CASSLVSVANTGELFF. Here the CDR3 DNA reads TGTGCCAGCAGCTTAGTTTCGGTAGCGAACACCGGGGAGCTGTTTTTT.

The rearrangement links TRBV11-2 to TRBJ2-2, with a weak D call TRBD1 (6 bases). This CDR3 is 15 amino acids long. The V end lost 5 bases, the J end lost 6 bases, and 16 bases lay between the germline ends. CDR1 and CDR2 from the germline V gene are SGHAT and FQNNGV. CDR3 loop: CASSRPVRGAGELFF. The CDR3 DNA reads TGTGCCAGCAGCCGGCCCGTCAGGGGCGCCGGGGAGCTGTTTTTT.

The chain carries TRBV5-4 and TRBJ1-6, with 7 bases that match TRBD1. Trimming at V came to 4 bases and at J to 9 bases, leaving 7 bases not matched to a gene. CDR1 is SGHNT and CDR2 is YYREEE in the germline V gene (reference sequence). There are 14 residues in the CDR3. The CDR3 DNA reads as TGTGCCAGCAGCCGACAGGGATCTTCTTCACCCCTCCACTTT. It codes for CASSRQGSSSPLHF. The whole variable domain, filled in from reference TRBV5-4 and TRBJ1-6, reads ETGVTQSPTHLIKTRGQQVTLRCSSQSGHNTVSWYQQALGQGPQFIFQYYREEENGRGNFPPRFSGLQFPNYSSELNVNALELDDSALYLCASSRQGSSSPLHFGNGTRLTVT.

The rearrangement uses TRBV30 and TRBJ1-2; 11 nucleotides agree with TRBD1. Germline CDR1 GTSNPN, CDR2 SVGIG (reference sequence). The CDR3 covers 14 residues. Losses at the gene ends were 3 bases for V and 8 bases for J; bases not matched to a gene: 8. This CDR3 reads CAWREDRGLWGYTF. The CDR3 region has the DNA TGTGCCTGGAGAGAGGACAGGGGGCTCTGGGGCTACACCTTC.